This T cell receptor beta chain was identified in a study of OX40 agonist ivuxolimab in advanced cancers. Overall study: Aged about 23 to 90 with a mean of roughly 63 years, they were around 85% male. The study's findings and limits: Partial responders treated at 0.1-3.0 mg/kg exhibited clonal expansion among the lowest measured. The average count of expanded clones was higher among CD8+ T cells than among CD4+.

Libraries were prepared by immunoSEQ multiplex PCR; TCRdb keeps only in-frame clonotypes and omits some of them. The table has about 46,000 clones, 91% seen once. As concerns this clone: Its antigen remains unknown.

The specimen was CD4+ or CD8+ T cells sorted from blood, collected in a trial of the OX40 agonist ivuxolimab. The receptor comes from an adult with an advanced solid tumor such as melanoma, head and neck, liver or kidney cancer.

CDR3 DNA sequence: TGCGCCAGCAGCCAAGTCTTTACAGATGACACAGATACGCAGTATTTT. Translating gives CASSQVFTDDTDTQYF. The chain is built from TRBV4-1 and TRBJ2-3; D is unclear. Trimming removed 1 base from V and 2 bases from J, with 13 bases in between. CDR1 and CDR2 from the germline V gene are MGHRA and YSYEKL. The CDR3 sequence is 16 residues long.